This T cell receptor beta chain was recorded in a study of cytomegalovirus exposure and HLA in healthy donors. Primers for the PCR totalled 60 Vbeta and 13 Jbeta. TCRdb's copy holds only in-frame clones and misses some; the assay was immunoSEQ multiplex PCR. The table shows about 120,000 clones, with 74% occurring only once. CDR1 is MDHEN and CDR2 is SYDVKM in the germline V gene. The CDR3 totals 14 residues. V dropped 8 bases and J dropped 7; count of bases not matched to a gene: 12. The sample was PBMCs. This receptor was taken from a human donor in good health. This rearrangement joins TRBV28 to TRBJ1-2, with 8 bases that match TRBD1. The CDR3 sequence is CASRPQGAYRGYTF. In nucleotides, the CDR3 is TGTGCCAGCCGGCCCCAGGGGGCTTATCGTGGCTACACCTTC.